This entry concerns a single T cell receptor beta chain. The antigen is unknown. Trimming took 7 bases from V and 7 from J, leaving 13 bases between them. CDR3 length: 12 amino acids. CDR1 is SGHTA and CDR2 is FQGNSA in the germline V gene. The data stem from a study of radiation and T cells in renal cell carcinoma. Time point specified: baseline pretreatment blood. Treatment reported: 15 Gy SBRT to primary tumor, nephrectomy 4 weeks later. Radiation-treated patients gave blood at baseline, week 2 and week 4. General observations from the study: From baseline, blood top tumor clonotypes peaked at 2 weeks post-radiation.

Here immunoSEQ multiplex PCR was the method, and the copy in TCRdb shows in-frame clones only, minus some. The table shows around 64,000 clones, with over 70% occurring only once. The sequencing here drew on blood, taken from a patient whose treatment included radiotherapy and nephrectomy. The TCR was taken from a man between 60 and 75 years old with renal cell carcinoma. This rearrangement joins TRBV7-2 to TRBJ2-5, with D maybe TRBD2 (6 bases). The CDR3 DNA reads TGTGCCAGCATCGGGTTGGGGGGGACCCAGTACTTC. This gives the protein CASIGLGGTQYF.